These T cell receptor beta chains were read from a single sample in a study of regulatory T cells in long-lasting Graves disease. One entry per CDR3 protein, called by TCRdb with MiXCR from the multiplex PCR reads. The table lists about 460,000 distinct CDR3 sequences, approximately 15% of them singletons. This sample was shared with a second study, whose subject was T cells in Graves' hyperthyroidism and ophthalmopathy.

The sample consisted of peripheral blood mononuclear cells (PBMCs), taken at new diagnosis, from a patient treated with antithyroid drugs. These receptors were collected from a woman between 50 and 59 years old with Graves disease. Both conserved end residues are part of each CDR3. Each record gives: J gene, clone size, V gene, D gene, CDR3 protein, CDR3 DNA. A D gene is named only where the DNA matches it firmly. The size field is filled for only some rows; it gives once, few, many or a size class.

>TRBJ2-2|many|TRBV29-1|-
CSAAVQGDTGELFF
TGCAGCGCTGCTGTACAGGGAGACACCGGGGAGCTGTTTTTT
>TRBJ1-2|few|TRBV10-3|-
CAISEYSQSHGYTF
TGTGCCATCAGTGAGTACAGTCAGTCCCATGGCTACACCTTC
>TRBJ2-7|-|TRBV27|TRBD2
CASSFLRESYEQYF
TGTGCCAGCAGTTTTCTGCGGGAGAGTTACGAGCAGTACTTC
>TRBJ2-1|few|TRBV14|-
CASSQETLWGIAEDNEQFF
TGTGCCAGCAGCCAAGAGACTCTGTGGGGGATAGCAGAAGACAATGAGCAGTTCTTC
>TRBJ1-6|-|TRBV5-6|-
CASSEIGTGGSPLHF
TGTGCCAGCAGCGAAATTGGGACTGGTGGTTCACCCCTCCACTTT
>TRBJ2-3|-|TRBV5-4|TRBD1
CALLGQGTDTQYF
TGTGCCCTCCTGGGACAGGGGACAGATACGCAGTATTTT
>TRBJ1-1|many|TRBV4-1|-
CASSQRNTEAFF
TGTGCCAGCAGCCAACGCAACACTGAAGCTTTCTTT
>TRBJ2-7|few|TRBV3-1|-
CASSSDRDTSYEQYF
TGTGCCAGCAGCTCGGACCGGGACACCTCCTACGAGCAGTACTTC
>TRBJ2-2|-|TRBV5-1|-
CASSASDMNTGELFF
TGTGCCAGCAGCGCCTCAGACATGAACACCGGGGAGCTGTTTTTT
>TRBJ2-2|-|TRBV5-1|TRBD2
CASSLAGTSGANTGELFF
TGCGCCAGCAGCTTGGCTGGGACTAGCGGAGCGAACACCGGGGAGCTGTTTTTT
>TRBJ1-4|few|TRBV28|-
CASSSARSTVGDEKLFF
TGTGCCAGCAGTTCTGCGCGGTCTACAGTGGGGGATGAAAAACTGTTTTTT
>TRBJ2-7|many|TRBV19|-
CASSPSGLTSYEQYF
TGTGCCAGTAGTCCATCCGGACTAACCTCCTACGAGCAGTACTTC
>TRBJ2-5|many|TRBV11-2|TRBD2
CASSLTLAGETQYF
TGTGCCAGCAGCTTAACACTAGCGGGAGAGACCCAGTACTTC
>TRBJ2-7|-|TRBV2|-
CASSESRGPREQYF
TGTGCCAGCAGTGAATCAAGGGGCCCCAGGGAGCAGTACTTC
>TRBJ1-4|many|TRBV27|-
CASSLVRGTNEKLFF
TGTGCCAGCAGTTTAGTAAGGGGAACTAATGAAAAACTGTTTTTT
>TRBJ1-1|few|TRBV28|-
CASRPRTRDTEAFF
TGTGCCAGCAGACCCCGGACCAGGGACACTGAAGCTTTCTTT
>TRBJ2-1|many|TRBV2|TRBD2
CASSLYPSGNYNEQFF
TGTGCCAGCAGTTTATATCCTAGCGGCAACTACAATGAGCAGTTCTTC
>TRBJ2-1|many|TRBV12-3/TRBV12-4|TRBD2
CASSPTGTSGSNEQFF
TGTGCCAGCAGTCCAACCGGGACTAGCGGTTCCAATGAGCAGTTCTTC
>TRBJ1-6|-|TRBV5-8|-
CASSFRHEGNSPLHF
TGTGCCAGCAGCTTCAGACATGAGGGCAATTCACCCCTCCACTTT
>TRBJ2-7|few|TRBV6-1|-
CASQERSGTYEQYF
TGTGCCAGCCAAGAGAGAAGTGGGACCTACGAGCAGTACTTC